This TCR beta chain was identified in a study of T cells after yellow fever vaccination. About the research overall: Preparation of the low-cell-number fractions used SMART-Seq v4 Ultra Low Input. Study-wide results and caveats: Abundant clonotypes from the bulk population could contaminate FACS-sorted repertoires. Post-booster samples contained most primary-vaccination clones (about 95% CD4, roughly 88% CD8).

TCRdb processed the 5' RACE reads anew with MiXCR; each CDR3 protein has one entry. The profile shows some 400,000 distinct CDR3 sequences, roughly 6.2% of them singletons. This CDR3 spans 15 amino acids. Trimming removed 2 bases from V and 3 bases from J, with 14 bases in between. Germline V gives CDR1 SGHTA, CDR2 FQGNSA. This clonotype has just a few counts. The antigen remains unidentified. The material sequenced was PBMCs, taken 5 days after the yellow fever booster vaccination. The clonotype originates from a man between 25 and 39 years old who received the YFV17D yellow fever vaccine. The chain uses TRBV7-2 and TRBJ2-7; D not certain. The CDR3 loop is CASSLNLGKRYEQYF. As DNA, the CDR3 is TGTGCCAGCAGCTTAAACTTGGGTAAACGCTACGAGCAGTACTTC.